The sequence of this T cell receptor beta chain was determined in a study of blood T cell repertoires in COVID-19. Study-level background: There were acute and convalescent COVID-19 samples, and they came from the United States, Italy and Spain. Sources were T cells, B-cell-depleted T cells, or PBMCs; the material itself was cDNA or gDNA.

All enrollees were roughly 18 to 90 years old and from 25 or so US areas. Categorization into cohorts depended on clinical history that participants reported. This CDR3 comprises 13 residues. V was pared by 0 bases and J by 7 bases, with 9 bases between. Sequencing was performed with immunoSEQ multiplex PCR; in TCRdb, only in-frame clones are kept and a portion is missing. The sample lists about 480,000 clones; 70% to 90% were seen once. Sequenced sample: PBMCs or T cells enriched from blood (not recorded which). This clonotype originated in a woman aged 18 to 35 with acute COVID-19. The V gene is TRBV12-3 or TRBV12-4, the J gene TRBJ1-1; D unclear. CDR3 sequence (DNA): TGTGCCAGCAGTTTAGCGCAGGAAAGTGAAGCTTTCTTT. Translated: CASSLAQESEAFF.